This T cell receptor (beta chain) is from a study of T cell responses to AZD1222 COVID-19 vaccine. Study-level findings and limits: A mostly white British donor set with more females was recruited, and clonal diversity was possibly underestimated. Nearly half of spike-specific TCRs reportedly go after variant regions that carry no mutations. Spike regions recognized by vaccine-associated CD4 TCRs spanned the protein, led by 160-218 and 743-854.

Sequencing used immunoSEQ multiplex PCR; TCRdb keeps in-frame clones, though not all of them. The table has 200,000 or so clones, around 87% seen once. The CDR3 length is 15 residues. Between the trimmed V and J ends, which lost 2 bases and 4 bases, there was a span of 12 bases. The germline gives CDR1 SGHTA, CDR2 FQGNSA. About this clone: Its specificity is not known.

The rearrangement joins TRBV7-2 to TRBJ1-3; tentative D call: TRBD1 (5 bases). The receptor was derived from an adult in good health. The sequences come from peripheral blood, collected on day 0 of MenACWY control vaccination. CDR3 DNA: TGTGCCAGCAGCTTAAGCAGGGTGGGAGGAAACACCATATATTTT. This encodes CASSLSRVGGNTIYF.